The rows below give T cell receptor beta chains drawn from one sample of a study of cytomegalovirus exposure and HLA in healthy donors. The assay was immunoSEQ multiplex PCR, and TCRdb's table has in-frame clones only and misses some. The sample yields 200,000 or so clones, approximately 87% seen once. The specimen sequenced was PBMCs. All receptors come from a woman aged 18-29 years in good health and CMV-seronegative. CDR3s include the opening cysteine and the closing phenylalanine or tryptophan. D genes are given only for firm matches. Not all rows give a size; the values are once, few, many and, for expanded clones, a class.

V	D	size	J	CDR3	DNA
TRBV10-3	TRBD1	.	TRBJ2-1	CAYRSTGSSYNEQFF	TGTGCCTATAGATCGACAGGGAGCTCCTACAATGAGCAGTTCTTC
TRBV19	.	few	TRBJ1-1	CASSEHTRDTEAFF	TGTGCCAGTAGTGAACATACCCGGGACACTGAAGCTTTCTTT
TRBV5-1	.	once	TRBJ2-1	CASSLIYGSYNEQFF	TGCGCCAGCAGCTTGATATACGGGTCCTACAATGAGCAGTTCTTC
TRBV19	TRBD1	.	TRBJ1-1	CASSGGAIGQARFF	TGTGCCAGTAGTGGGGGAGCCATCGGACAGGCGCGGTTCTTT
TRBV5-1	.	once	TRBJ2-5	CASSFGRDRQETQYF	TGCGCCAGCAGCTTCGGTCGAGACAGACAAGAGACCCAGTACTTC
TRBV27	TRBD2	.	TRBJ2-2	CASTQPTSGNTGELFF	TGTGCCAGCACCCAACCGACTAGCGGTAACACCGGGGAGCTGTTTTTT
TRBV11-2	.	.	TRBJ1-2	CASSSPDRRIYGYTF	TGTGCCAGCAGCTCCCCCGACAGACGAATCTATGGCTACACCTTC
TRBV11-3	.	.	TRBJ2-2	CASSRGIGQGHGELFF	TGTGCCAGCAGCCGAGGGATAGGTCAGGGCCACGGGGAGCTGTTTTTT
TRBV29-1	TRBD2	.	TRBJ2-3	CSVEVGTSGSRTDTQYF	TGCAGCGTTGAAGTCGGGACTAGCGGGAGTCGGACAGATACGCAGTATTTT
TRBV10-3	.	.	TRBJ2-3	CAISESLVTTDTQYF	TGTGCCATCAGTGAGTCCCTAGTAACCACAGATACGCAGTATTTT
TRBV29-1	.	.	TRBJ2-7	CSVSRGSREQYF	TGCAGCGTCTCAAGGGGGTCCCGCGAGCAGTACTTC
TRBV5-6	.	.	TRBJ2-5	CASSLAKGQGEETQYF	TGTGCCAGCAGCTTGGCCAAGGGGCAGGGAGAAGAGACCCAGTACTTC
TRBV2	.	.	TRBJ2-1	CAIQGYNEQFF	TGTGCCATTCAGGGCTACAATGAGCAGTTCTTC
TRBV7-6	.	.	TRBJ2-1	CASSLEATPYNEQFF	TGTGCCAGCAGCTTAGAAGCGACCCCCTACAATGAGCAGTTCTTC
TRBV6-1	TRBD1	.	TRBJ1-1	CASGDRGPTEAFF	TGTGCCAGCGGCGACAGGGGGCCCACTGAAGCTTTCTTT
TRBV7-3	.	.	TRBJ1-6	CASSLGPSSPLHF	TGTGCCAGCAGCTTAGGGCCCAGTTCACCCCTCCACTTT
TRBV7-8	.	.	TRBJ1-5	CASSLAGRADSNQPQHF	TGTGCCAGCAGCTTAGCAGGGAGGGCAGATAGCAATCAGCCCCAGCATTTT
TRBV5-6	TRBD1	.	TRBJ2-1	CASSEGTGVGEQFF	TGTGCCAGCAGCGAAGGGACAGGGGTGGGTGAGCAGTTCTTC
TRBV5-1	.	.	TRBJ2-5	CASSLALAGETQYF	TGCGCCAGCAGCTTGGCCCTAGCCGGGGAGACCCAGTACTTC
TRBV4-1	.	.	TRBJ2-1	CASSQDRNEQFF	TGCGCCAGCAGCCAAGATCGTAATGAGCAGTTCTTC
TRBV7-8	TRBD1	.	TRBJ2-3	CASSSSDRVRSTDTQYF	TGTGCCAGCAGCTCCTCCGACAGGGTTCGTAGCACAGATACGCAGTATTTT
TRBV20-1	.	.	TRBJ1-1	CSARKTTEAFF	TGCAGTGCTAGAAAAACAACTGAAGCTTTCTTT
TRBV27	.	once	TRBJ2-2	CASSSLLLANTGELFF	TGTGCCAGCAGTTCCCTCCTGCTGGCCAACACCGGGGAGCTGTTTTTT
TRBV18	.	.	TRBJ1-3	CASSPRDSGNTIYF	TGTGCCAGCTCACCACGGGACTCTGGAAACACCATATATTTT
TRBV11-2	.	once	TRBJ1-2	CASVGAGIQSNYGYTF	TGTGCCAGCGTAGGGGCAGGAATCCAATCTAACTATGGCTACACCTTC
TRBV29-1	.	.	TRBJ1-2	CSVEGPLPATYGYTF	TGCAGCGTTGAGGGCCCACTCCCAGCTACCTATGGCTACACCTTC
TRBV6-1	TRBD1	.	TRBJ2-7	CASSIQGTALYEQYF	TGTGCCAGCAGCATACAGGGGACCGCCCTCTACGAGCAGTACTTC
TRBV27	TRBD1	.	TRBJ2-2	CATQQGARGTGELFF	TGTGCCACCCAACAGGGGGCCAGGGGCACCGGGGAGCTGTTTTTT
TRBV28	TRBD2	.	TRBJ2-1	CASSLGTSGSREQFF	TGTGCCAGCAGTCTAGGGACTAGCGGGAGTCGTGAGCAGTTCTTC
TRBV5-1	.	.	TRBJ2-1	CASLSGEGVRYNEQFF	TGCGCCTCCCTTTCCGGAGAGGGGGTAAGGTACAATGAGCAGTTCTTC
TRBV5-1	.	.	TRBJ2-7	CASSVTDLTYEQYF	TGCGCCAGCAGCGTGACAGACCTTACCTACGAGCAGTACTTC
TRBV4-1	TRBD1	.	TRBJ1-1	CASSQGGQTNTEAFF	TGCGCCAGCAGCCAAGGGGGACAGACAAACACTGAAGCTTTCTTT
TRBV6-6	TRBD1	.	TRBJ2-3	CASSPYLDRGLDTQYF	TGTGCCAGCAGTCCCTACCTCGACAGGGGATTAGATACGCAGTATTTT